Presented here are 31 T cell receptor beta chains from one specimen sequenced in a study of cytomegalovirus exposure and HLA in healthy donors. The PCR employed 60 Vbeta primers together with 13 Jbeta primers. Using immunoSEQ multiplex PCR, the repertoire was profiled, and TCRdb retains in-frame clones only, with some absent. The profile shows about 220,000 clones, roughly 88% of them singletons. Material for sequencing was PBMCs. The receptors derive from a boy under 10 years old in good health and CMV-seronegative.

The chain has TRBV29-1 and TRBJ2-7, with TRBD1 matching 9 bases. There are 13 residues in the CDR3. CDR1 and CDR2 (germline): SQVTM, ANQGSEA. With V trimmed by 4 bases and J by 7 bases, 8 bases remained unmatched. In nucleotides, the CDR3 is TGCAGCGTTGGAGACTCCGACAGGGGGGAGCAGTACTTC. Amino acid sequence: CSVGDSDRGEQYF.

Only one count was recorded for this clone. This sequence joins TRBV5-1 and TRBJ2-1; 10 positions agree with TRBD1. Trimming took 4 bases from V and 7 from J; bases not matched to a gene: 5. The germline V gene has CDR1 SGHRS and CDR2 YFSETQ. This CDR3 comprises 14 residues. CDR3 DNA: TGCGCCAGCAGCCCAGGGACAGGGGCTAATGAGCAGTTCTTC. It is translated as CASSPGTGANEQFF.

This sequence joins TRBV5-1 and TRBJ2-1; TRBD1 aligns across 11 bases. With 2 bases clipped from V and 4 bases from J, the junction kept 5 bases outside the gene matches. Germline assignment: CDR1 SGHRS and CDR2 YFSETQ. The CDR3 is 16 residues long. The CDR3 sequence is CASSFPRDRGYNEQFF. CDR3 DNA: TGCGCCAGCAGCTTCCCCCGGGACAGGGGGTACAATGAGCAGTTCTTC.

The V call is TRBV7-5, the J call TRBJ2-5; the table calls TRBD2, which could not be checked here. TRBV7-5 is a listed pseudogene. The CDR3 has 16 residues. This CDR3 reads CARSLDGNSAQETQYF. The CDR3 nucleotides are TGTGCCAGAAGCTTAGATGGGAATAGCGCCCAAGAGACCCAGTACTTC.

The CDR3 bases are TGTGCCAGCAGCGCGCTAGTAAGCCAGTACTTC. Protein: CASSALVSQYF. This rearrangement joins TRBV6-1 to TRBJ2-5; D is ambiguous. Germline CDR1 MNHNS, CDR2 SASEGT. V was pared by 6 bases and J by 10 bases, with 12 bases between. The CDR3 runs 11 residues.

The gene calls are TRBV30 and TRBJ2-3; the D is unclear. The germline CDR1 and CDR2 sequences are GTSNPN and SVGIG (reference sequence). Trimming removed 1 base at V and 10 bases at J, with 12 bases between. This CDR3 region has 12 residues. CDR3: CAWSAPGRAQYF. DNA for the CDR3: TGTGCCTGGAGTGCACCCGGCCGGGCGCAGTATTTT. The whole variable domain, remainder taken from reference TRBV30 and TRBJ2-3, is SQTIHQWPATLVQPVGSPLSLECTVEGTSNPNLYWYRQAAGRGLQLLFYSVGIGQISSEVPQNLSASRPQDRQFILSSKKLLLSDSGFYLCAWSAPGRAQYFGPGTRLTVL.

V usage is TRBV7-2 and J usage is TRBJ1-1, with D hard to call. This CDR3 contains 12 residues. V lost 4 bases and J lost 4, with 7 bases in between. Germline CDR1 reads SGHTA; CDR2 reads FQGNSA. In nucleotides, the CDR3 is TGTGCCAGCAGCTACACCAGCACTGAAGCTTTCTTT. Protein product: CASSYTSTEAFF. The whole variable domain, filled in from reference TRBV7-2 and TRBJ1-1, reads GAGVSQSPSNKVTEKGKDVELRCDPISGHTALYWYRQSLGQGLEFLIYFQGNSAPDKSGLPSDRFSAERTGGSVSTLTIQRTQQEDSAVYLCASSYTSTEAFFGQGTRLTVV.

V gene TRBV6-1 combines with J gene TRBJ1-4; possible D gene TRBD1, 5 bases. The CDR3 is made up of 13 amino acids. V was trimmed by 6 bases and J by 10 bases, leaving 15 bases between them. The germline CDR1 and CDR2 sequences are MNHNS and SASEGT. The CDR3 region has the DNA TGTGCCAGCAGCCCCGTGGCGGGGGGAAAACTGTTTTTT. Protein product: CASSPVAGGKLFF.

The rearrangement joins TRBV6-5 to TRBJ2-1, with TRBD2 matching 8 bases. The ends lost 5 bases at V and 11 bases at J; junction bases unmatched: 11. Germline CDR1 reads MNHEY; CDR2 reads SVGAGI. This CDR3 region has 14 residues. The CDR3 spells CASSPLESGRKQFF. The CDR3 nucleotides read TGTGCCAGCAGTCCTCTAGAAAGCGGGAGAAAGCAGTTCTTC.

The chain recombines TRBV11-1 with TRBJ2-7; 8 positions match TRBD1. V lost 6 bases and J lost 3; bases outside the gene matches: 7. The CDR3 runs 14 residues. Germline assignment: CDR1 SGHAT and CDR2 FQDESV (reference sequence). CDR3 sequence: CASSSDRGSYEQYF. CDR3 sequence (DNA): TGTGCCAGCAGTTCTGACAGGGGCAGCTACGAGCAGTACTTC.

The chain combines TRBV19 with TRBJ2-7; 12 positions agree with TRBD2. CDR1 is LNHDA and CDR2 is SQIVND in the germline V gene (reference sequence). V lost 7 bases, J lost 3 bases, and 7 bases stayed unmatched. This CDR3 contains 15 residues. In DNA form, the CDR3 reads TGTGCCAGTACCCCAGGACTAGCGGGGAACTACGAGCAGTACTTC. Amino acid sequence: CASTPGLAGNYEQYF.

About this clone itself: One end of the junction fails to match germline, which may point to a read error. V and J are TRBV29-1 and TRBJ2-1; D is possibly TRBD2 (5 bases). There are 12 residues in the CDR3. CDR1 is SQVTM and CDR2 is ANQGSEA in the germline V gene. The CDR3 is CSVEGLTNEQFF. CDR3 DNA sequence: TGCAGCGTCGAAGGACTTACCAATGAGCAGTTCTTC.

As to this clone: The sample holds other DNA sequences that translate to the same CDR3. V usage is TRBV6-5 and J usage is TRBJ2-2; no clear D gene. Germline V gene sequence: CDR1 MNHEY, CDR2 SVGAGI. The CDR3 has 11 residues. V was trimmed by 6 bases and J by 4 bases, leaving 3 bases between them. The CDR3 DNA reads as TGTGCCAGCAGCCTCACCGGGGAGCTGTTTTTT. It yields the protein CASSLTGELFF.

This clone was seen a few times. The gene calls are TRBV15 and TRBJ2-5, with 8 bases identical to TRBD1. Trimming at V came to 3 bases and at J to 5 bases, leaving 5 bases not matched to a gene. The CDR3 is 14 residues long. Germline V gene lookup returns CDR1 LNHNV and CDR2 YYDKDF (reference sequence). CDR3 bases: TGTGCCACCAGCAGGACAGGGGCGCCGGAGACCCAGTACTTC. It specifies CATSRTGAPETQYF.

This chain links TRBV28 with TRBJ1-1; 7 bases match TRBD1. This CDR3 has 15 amino acids. Per germline, CDR1 MDHEN and CDR2 SYDVKM. V was pared by 3 bases and J by 3 bases, with 7 bases of the junction left unmatched. The CDR3 DNA follows: TGTGCCAGCAGTTTCGGAGGGGGCAGGGACACTGAAGCTTTCTTT. Protein sequence: CASSFGGGRDTEAFF.

The V call is TRBV5-1, the J call TRBJ2-3, with 11 bases matching TRBD1. The germline CDR1 and CDR2 sequences are SGHRS and YFSETQ. The CDR3 length is 13 residues. Trimming took 9 bases from V and 3 from J; bases not matched to a gene: 3. CDR3 sequence: CATGQGATDTQYF. For the CDR3, the DNA is TGCGCCACCGGACAGGGGGCTACAGATACGCAGTATTTT.

The V and J genes are TRBV27 and TRBJ2-5; 16 bases map to TRBD2. The V gene's germline CDR1 is MNHEY and CDR2 SMNVEV (reference sequence). With 5 bases clipped from V and 5 bases from J, the junction kept 8 bases outside the gene matches. The CDR3 length is 17 residues. CDR3 bases: TGTGCCAGCAGTCCCGGGACTAGCGGGAGGGGTCCGGAGACCCAGTACTTC. It translates to CASSPGTSGRGPETQYF.

As concerns this clone: Distinct nucleotide sequences in the sample also encode this CDR3. V is TRBV7-6 and J is TRBJ2-7, with D possibly matching TRBD2 (6 bases). Germline CDR1 reads SGHVS; CDR2 reads FNYEAQ. V dropped 4 bases and J dropped 4 bases, with 17 bases sitting between them. The CDR3 consists of 15 residues. This CDR3 is CASSSYPRDSYEQYF. DNA for the CDR3: TGTGCCAGCAGCTCCTACCCGCGGGACTCATACGAGCAGTACTTC.

V and J are TRBV9 and TRBJ1-5, with 9 nucleotides matching TRBD1. Losses at the gene ends were 3 bases for V and 2 bases for J; bases not matched to a gene: 0. Germline V gene lookup returns CDR1 SGDLS and CDR2 YYNGEE. The CDR3 contains 14 residues. CDR3: CASSGTGGNQPQHF. CDR3 bases: TGTGCCAGCAGCGGGACAGGGGGCAATCAGCCCCAGCATTTT.

The chain recombines TRBV6-6 with TRBJ2-7; D is perhaps TRBD2 (5 bases). CDR3 size: 15 residues. Germline loops: CDR1 MNHNY, CDR2 SVGAGI (reference sequence). Trimming took 0 bases from V and 6 from J, leaving 15 bases between them. CDR3 DNA: TGTGCCAGCAGTTACTCGTTATGGGAGTCGGCCGAGCAGTACTTC. Residues: CASSYSLWESAEQYF.

The V and J genes are TRBV27 and TRBJ2-7, with 10 positions matching TRBD1. Trimming cost V 11 bases and J 4 bases; bases outside gene matches: 8. CDR1 is MNHEY, CDR2 SMNVEV, per germline (reference sequence). CDR3 length: 13 amino acids. CDR3 protein: CAAATGQGYEQYF. For the CDR3, the DNA is TGTGCCGCGGCCACGGGACAGGGGTACGAGCAGTACTTC.

The rearrangement uses TRBV29-1 and TRBJ2-5, with TRBD2 identical over 13 bases. Germline CDR1 SQVTM, CDR2 ANQGSEA. The CDR3 is 14 amino acids. J was trimmed by 5 bases and V by 4 bases; bases with no gene match: 4. The CDR3 loop is CSVGTSGGTETQYF. The CDR3 bases are TGCAGCGTTGGGACTAGCGGGGGTACGGAGACCCAGTACTTC.

The chain carries TRBV2 and TRBJ1-6; D uncertain. Germline V CDR1 and CDR2: SNHLY, FYNNEI. The CDR3 extends over 15 amino acids. Trimming cost V 6 bases and J 3 bases, with 12 bases left between them. The CDR3, as DNA: TGTGCCAGCAGCGCAAAAAGCGACTATAATTCACCCCTCCACTTT. Translated: CASSAKSDYNSPLHF.

CDR3 DNA sequence: TGTGCCAGCAGTTCATACCTGACAGGGGAGGACACTGAAGCTTTCTTT. Residues: CASSSYLTGEDTEAFF. This rearrangement joins TRBV6-5 to TRBJ1-1; TRBD1 aligns across 8 bases. In germline, CDR1 is MNHEY, CDR2 SVGAGI. CDR3 length: 16 amino acids. J gave up 3 bases and V 4 bases, and 10 bases lay outside the gene matches.

This chain links TRBV1 with TRBJ2-7; the listed D gene, TRBD1, was not tested against the DNA. TRBV1 has pseudogene status. The CDR3 consists of 16 residues. CDR3 in DNA: TGCACCAGCAGCCATCCCCCCGGGACAAAAAATTACGAGCAGTACTTC. Translating it yields CTSSHPPGTKNYEQYF.

In this sample, this clone turned up once. The chain uses TRBV4-1 and TRBJ1-2; 7 nucleotides line up with TRBD1. This CDR3 has 15 amino acids. Germline V lookup: CDR1 MGHRA, CDR2 YSYEKL. V was pared by 3 bases and J by 1 base, with 5 bases of the junction left unmatched. DNA of the CDR3: TGCGCCAGCAGCCAGGAGGGGGCTGGTAACTATGGCTACACCTTC. It is translated as CASSQEGAGNYGYTF.

This chain connects TRBV18 to TRBJ1-4, with 8 nucleotides matching TRBD1. J was trimmed by 1 base and V by 3 bases; bases with no gene match: 7. The CDR3 sequence is 17 residues long. Germline V gene data show CDR1 as KGHSH and CDR2 as LQKENI. The CDR3 nucleotides are TGTGCCAGCTCACCTTTAAAGACAGGGGAAACTAATGAAAAACTGTTTTTT. The encoded protein is CASSPLKTGETNEKLFF. The variable domain in full, with the rest retrieved from reference TRBV18 and TRBJ1-4, is NAGVMQNPRHLVRRRGQEARLRCSPMKGHSHVYWYRQLPEEGLKFMVYLQKENIIDESGMPKERFSAEFPKEGPSILRIQQVVRGDSAAYFCASSPLKTGETNEKLFFGSGTQLSVL.

The chain carries TRBV6-5 and TRBJ2-7; the match to TRBD2 covers 14 bases. CDR1 and CDR2 (germline): MNHEY, SVGAGI. The CDR3 is made up of 14 amino acids. Trimming at V came to 6 bases and at J to 5 bases, leaving 3 bases not matched to a gene. CDR3 coding DNA: TGTGCCAGCAGCTTGGGACTAGCGGGAGACGAGCAGTACTTC. Its translation: CASSLGLAGDEQYF.

The CDR3 sequence: CSVATGAGQPQHF. The CDR3 coding sequence is TGCAGCGTTGCCACAGGGGCCGGTCAGCCCCAGCATTTT. This rearrangement joins TRBV29-1 to TRBJ1-5; 7 nucleotides agree with TRBD1. Germline V gene lookup returns CDR1 SQVTM and CDR2 ANQGSEA. The junction had 6 bases not matched to a gene; V was cut back by 4 bases and J by 6 bases. CDR3 length equals 13 residues.

In DNA, the CDR3 is TGTGCCAGCAGTGACGCGGGGGACTACAATGAGCAGTTCTTC. Its translation: CASSDAGDYNEQFF. The V gene is TRBV6-4, the J gene TRBJ2-1, with TRBD2 identical over 7 bases. Unmatched junction bases numbered 1, after V lost 2 bases and J lost 3 bases. Germline assignment: CDR1 MRHNA and CDR2 SNTAGT. This CDR3 comprises 14 residues.

This clone was found a few times. This rearrangement joins TRBV5-1 to TRBJ1-5; a possible D gene is TRBD1 (5 bases). Trimming cost V 1 base and J 0 bases, with 17 bases left between them. Germline-derived CDR1 and CDR2 are SGHRS and YFSETQ. CDR3 length equals 18 residues. The CDR3 DNA sequence: TGCGCCAGCAGCTTGATACAGGTCAGGAGATATAGCAATCAGCCCCAGCATTTT. Protein sequence: CASSLIQVRRYSNQPQHF.